These T cell receptor beta chains were read from a single sample in a study of cytomegalovirus exposure and HLA in healthy donors. Only in-frame clones appear in the TCRdb table, and some are missing; sequencing was by immunoSEQ multiplex PCR. The profile shows under 200,000 clones, approximately 11% of them singletons. The sample taken for sequencing was PBMCs. These receptor sequences come from a man aged 45-65 years in good health and CMV-seropositive. The CDR3 runs from the conserved cysteine through the conserved F or W.

>TRBV5-4|TRBJ1-1
CASSTRRSLNTEAFF
>TRBV28|TRBJ2-5
CASRPEGFTQYF
>TRBV7-2|TRBJ1-4
CASSPGQGEKLFF
>TRBV14|TRBJ1-1
CASSPRVGNMNTEAFF
>TRBV5-8|TRBJ2-5
CASSQRGARQETQYF
>TRBV11-2|TRBJ2-7
CASSLEGGSNYEQYF
>TRBV6-5|TRBJ1-1
CATSRTDTEAFF
>TRBV7-9|TRBJ1-5
CASSPGGNQPQHF
>TRBV5-4|TRBJ1-6
CASSLQGRYSPLHF
>TRBV10-3|TRBJ1-2
CAISESKGAYYGYTF
>TRBV30|TRBJ2-1
CAWSEATRGLVVWAEQFF
>TRBV18|TRBJ1-2
CASSPGQDYGYTF